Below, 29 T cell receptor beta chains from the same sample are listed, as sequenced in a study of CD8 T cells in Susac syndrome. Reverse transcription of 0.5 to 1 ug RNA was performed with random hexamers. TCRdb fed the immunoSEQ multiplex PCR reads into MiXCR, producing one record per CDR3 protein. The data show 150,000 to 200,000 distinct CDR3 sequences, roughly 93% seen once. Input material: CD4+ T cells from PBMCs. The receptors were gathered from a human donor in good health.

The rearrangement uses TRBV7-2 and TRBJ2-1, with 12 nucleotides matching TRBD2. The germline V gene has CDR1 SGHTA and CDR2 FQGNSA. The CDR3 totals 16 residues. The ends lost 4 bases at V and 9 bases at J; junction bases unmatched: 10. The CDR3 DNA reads TGTGCCAGCAGCTCGTCTAGCGGGGGGGCTGTAAGTGAGCAGTTCTTC. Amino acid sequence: CASSSSSGGAVSEQFF.

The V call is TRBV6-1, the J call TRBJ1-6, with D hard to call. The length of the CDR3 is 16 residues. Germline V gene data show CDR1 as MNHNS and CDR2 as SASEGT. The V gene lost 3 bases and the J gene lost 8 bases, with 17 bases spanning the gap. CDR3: CASSEGFGLTYSPLHF. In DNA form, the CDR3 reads TGTGCCAGCAGTGAGGGTTTTGGACTGACCTATTCACCCCTCCACTTT.

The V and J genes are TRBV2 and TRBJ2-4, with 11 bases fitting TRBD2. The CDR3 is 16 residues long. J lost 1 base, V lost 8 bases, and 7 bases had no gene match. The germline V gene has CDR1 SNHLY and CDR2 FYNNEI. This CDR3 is CASSRLAGLAKNIQYF. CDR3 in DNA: TGTGCCAGCTCCCGACTAGCGGGGTTGGCCAAAAACATTCAGTACTTC.

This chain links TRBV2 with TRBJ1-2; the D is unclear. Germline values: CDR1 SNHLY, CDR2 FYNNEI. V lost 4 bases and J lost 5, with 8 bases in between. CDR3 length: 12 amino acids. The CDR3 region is CASSGTSYGYTF. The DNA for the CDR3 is TGTGCCAGCAGTGGGACTTCATATGGCTACACCTTC.

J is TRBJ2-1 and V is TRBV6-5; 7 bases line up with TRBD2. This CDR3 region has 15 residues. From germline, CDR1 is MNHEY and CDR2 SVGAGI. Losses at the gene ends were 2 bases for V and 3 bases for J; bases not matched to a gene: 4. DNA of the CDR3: TGTGCCAGCAGTTACCAAGCGGGAAGCTACAATGAGCAGTTCTTC. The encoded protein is CASSYQAGSYNEQFF.

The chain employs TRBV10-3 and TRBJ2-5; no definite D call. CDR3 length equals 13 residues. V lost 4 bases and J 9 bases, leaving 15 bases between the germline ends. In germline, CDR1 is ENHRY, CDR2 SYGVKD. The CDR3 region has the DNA TGTGCCATCAGTGGACGATTCGGAGACCCCCAGTACTTC. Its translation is CAISGRFGDPQYF.

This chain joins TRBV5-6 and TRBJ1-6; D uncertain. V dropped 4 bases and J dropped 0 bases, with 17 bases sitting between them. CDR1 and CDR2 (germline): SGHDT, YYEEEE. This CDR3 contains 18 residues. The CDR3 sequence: CASSARLGLSSYNSPLHF. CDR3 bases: TGTGCCAGCAGCGCCCGACTGGGCTTAAGCTCCTATAATTCACCCCTCCACTTT.

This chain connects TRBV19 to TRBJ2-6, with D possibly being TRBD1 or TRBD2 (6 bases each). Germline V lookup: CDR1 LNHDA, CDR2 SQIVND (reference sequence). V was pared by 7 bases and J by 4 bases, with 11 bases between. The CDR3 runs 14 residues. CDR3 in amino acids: CASIGGSGANVLTF. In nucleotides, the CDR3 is TGTGCCAGTATAGGGGGGTCCGGGGCCAACGTCCTGACTTTC.

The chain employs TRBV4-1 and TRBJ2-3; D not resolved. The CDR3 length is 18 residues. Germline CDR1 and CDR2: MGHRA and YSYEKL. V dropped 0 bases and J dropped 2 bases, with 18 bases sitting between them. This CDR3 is CASSQDSPSESYTDTQYF. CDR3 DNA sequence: TGCGCCAGCAGCCAAGATTCTCCTAGTGAGTCATACACAGATACGCAGTATTTT.

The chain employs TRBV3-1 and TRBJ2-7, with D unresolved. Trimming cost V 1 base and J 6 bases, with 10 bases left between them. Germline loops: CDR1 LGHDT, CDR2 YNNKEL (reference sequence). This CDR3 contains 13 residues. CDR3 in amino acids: CASSQGLQSEQYF. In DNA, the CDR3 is TGTGCCAGCAGCCAAGGGTTACAGAGCGAGCAGTACTTC.

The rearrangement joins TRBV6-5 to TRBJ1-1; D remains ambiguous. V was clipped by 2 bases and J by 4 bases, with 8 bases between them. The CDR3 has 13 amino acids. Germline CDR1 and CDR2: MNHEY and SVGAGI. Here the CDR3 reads CASSYGQSTEAFF. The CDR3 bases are TGTGCCAGCAGTTACGGGCAAAGCACTGAAGCTTTCTTT.

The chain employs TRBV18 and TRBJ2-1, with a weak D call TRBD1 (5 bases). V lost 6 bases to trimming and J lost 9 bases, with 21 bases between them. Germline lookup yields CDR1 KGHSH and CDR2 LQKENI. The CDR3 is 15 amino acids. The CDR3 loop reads CASSGGAGSSGEQFF. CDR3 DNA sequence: TGTGCCAGCTCCGGTGGGGCAGGGTCTTCGGGTGAGCAGTTCTTC. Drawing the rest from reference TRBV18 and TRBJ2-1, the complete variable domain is NAGVMQNPRHLVRRRGQEARLRCSPMKGHSHVYWYRQLPEEGLKFMVYLQKENIIDESGMPKERFSAEFPKEGPSILRIQQVVRGDSAAYFCASSGGAGSSGEQFFGPGTRLTVL.

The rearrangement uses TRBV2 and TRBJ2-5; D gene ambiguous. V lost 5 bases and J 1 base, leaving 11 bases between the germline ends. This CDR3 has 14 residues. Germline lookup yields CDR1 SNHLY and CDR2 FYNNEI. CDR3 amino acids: CASSPQLLQETQYF. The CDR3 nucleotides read TGTGCCAGCAGTCCACAGCTGCTCCAAGAGACCCAGTACTTC. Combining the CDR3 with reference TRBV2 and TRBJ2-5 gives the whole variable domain EPEVTQTPSHQVTQMGQEVILRCVPISNHLYFYWYRQILGQKVEFLVSFYNNEISEKSEIFDDQFSVERPDGSNFTLKIRSTKLEDSAMYFCASSPQLLQETQYFGPGTRLLVL.

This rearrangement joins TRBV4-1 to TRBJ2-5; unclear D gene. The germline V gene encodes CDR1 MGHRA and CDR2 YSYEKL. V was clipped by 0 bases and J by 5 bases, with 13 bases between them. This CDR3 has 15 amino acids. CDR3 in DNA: TGCGCCAGCAGCCAAGATTTCCCCGAAAGGGAGACCCAGTACTTC. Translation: CASSQDFPERETQYF.

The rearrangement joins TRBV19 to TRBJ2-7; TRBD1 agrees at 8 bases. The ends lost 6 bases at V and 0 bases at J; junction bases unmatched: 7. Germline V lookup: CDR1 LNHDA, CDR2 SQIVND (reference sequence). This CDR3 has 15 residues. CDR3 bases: TGTGCCAGTAGGGAACTTGGACAGGGCTCCTACGAGCAGTACTTC. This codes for CASRELGQGSYEQYF.

CDR3 sequence (DNA): TGTGCCAGCAGCTTAGGTACAGGGAAGGAAAAACTGTTTTTT. Translation: CASSLGTGKEKLFF. The chain couples TRBV7-9 to TRBJ1-4, with TRBD1 as a possible D gene (6 bases). CDR1 is SEHNR and CDR2 is FQNEAQ in the germline V gene (reference sequence). V dropped 1 base and J dropped 8 bases, with 11 bases sitting between them. The CDR3 sequence is 14 residues long.

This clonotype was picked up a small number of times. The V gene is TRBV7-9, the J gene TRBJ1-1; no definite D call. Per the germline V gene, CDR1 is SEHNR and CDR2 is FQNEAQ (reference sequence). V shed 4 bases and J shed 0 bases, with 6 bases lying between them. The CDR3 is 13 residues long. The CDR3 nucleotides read TGTGCCAGCAGCTCCTCAATGAACACTGAAGCTTTCTTT. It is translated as CASSSSMNTEAFF. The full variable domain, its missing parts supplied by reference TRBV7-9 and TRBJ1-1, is DTGVSQNPRHKITKRGQNVTFRCDPISEHNRLYWYRQTLGQGPEFLTYFQNEAQLEKSRLLSDRFSAERPKGSFSTLEIQRTEQGDSAMYLCASSSSMNTEAFFGQGTRLTVV.

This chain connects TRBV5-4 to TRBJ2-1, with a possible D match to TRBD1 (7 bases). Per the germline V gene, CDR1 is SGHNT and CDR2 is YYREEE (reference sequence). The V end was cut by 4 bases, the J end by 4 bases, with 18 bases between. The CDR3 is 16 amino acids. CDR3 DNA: TGTGCCAGCAGCCGCGGGACAGATGGCCTATACAATGAGCAGTTCTTC. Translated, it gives CASSRGTDGLYNEQFF.

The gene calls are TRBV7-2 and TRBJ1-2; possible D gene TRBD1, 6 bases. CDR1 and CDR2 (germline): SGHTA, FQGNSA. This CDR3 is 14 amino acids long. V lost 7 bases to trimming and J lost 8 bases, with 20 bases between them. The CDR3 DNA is TGTGCCAGCAACAAAAACGGACAGTTGTGGGGCTACACCTTC. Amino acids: CASNKNGQLWGYTF.

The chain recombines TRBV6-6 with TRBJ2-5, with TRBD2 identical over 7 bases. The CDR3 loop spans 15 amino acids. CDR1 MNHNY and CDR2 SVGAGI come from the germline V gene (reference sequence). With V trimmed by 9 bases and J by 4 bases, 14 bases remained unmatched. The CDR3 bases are TGTGCCAGTTCGGCTAGTAGGACTAGGGGAGAGACCCAGTACTTC. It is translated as CASSASRTRGETQYF.

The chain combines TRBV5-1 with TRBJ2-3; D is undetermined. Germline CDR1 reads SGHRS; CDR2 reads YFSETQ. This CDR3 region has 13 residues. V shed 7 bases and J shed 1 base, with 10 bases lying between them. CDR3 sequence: CASFQSGTDTQYF. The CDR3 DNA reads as TGCGCCAGCTTTCAATCGGGCACAGATACGCAGTATTTT.

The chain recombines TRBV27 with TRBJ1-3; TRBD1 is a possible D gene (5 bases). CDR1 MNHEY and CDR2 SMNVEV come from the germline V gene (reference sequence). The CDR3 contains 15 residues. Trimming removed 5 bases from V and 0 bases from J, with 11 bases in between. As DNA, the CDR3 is TGTGCCAGCAGTACCAGGGTCGCCTCTGGAAACACCATATATTTT. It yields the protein CASSTRVASGNTIYF.

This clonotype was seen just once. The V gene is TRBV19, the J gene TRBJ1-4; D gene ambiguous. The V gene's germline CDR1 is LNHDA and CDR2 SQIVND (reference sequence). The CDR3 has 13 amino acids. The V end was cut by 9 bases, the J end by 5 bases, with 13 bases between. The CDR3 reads CASSQEVNEKLFF. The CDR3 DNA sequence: TGTGCCAGCTCGCAGGAGGTCAATGAAAAACTGTTTTTT.

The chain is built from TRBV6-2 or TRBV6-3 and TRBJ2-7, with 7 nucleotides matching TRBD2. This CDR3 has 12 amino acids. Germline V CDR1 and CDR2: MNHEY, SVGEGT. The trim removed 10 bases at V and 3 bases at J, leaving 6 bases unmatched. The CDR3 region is CATAGTLYEQYF. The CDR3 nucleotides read TGTGCCACAGCGGGGACCCTCTACGAGCAGTACTTC.

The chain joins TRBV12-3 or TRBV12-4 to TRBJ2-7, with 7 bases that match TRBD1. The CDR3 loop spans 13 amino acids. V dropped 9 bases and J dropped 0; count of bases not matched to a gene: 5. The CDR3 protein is CASQGDSSYEQYF. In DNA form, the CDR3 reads TGTGCCAGTCAGGGGGACAGCTCCTACGAGCAGTACTTC.

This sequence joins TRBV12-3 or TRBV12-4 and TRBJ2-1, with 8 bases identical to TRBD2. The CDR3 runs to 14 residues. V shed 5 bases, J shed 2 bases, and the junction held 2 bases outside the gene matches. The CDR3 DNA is TGTGCCAGCAGTCAGGGACTAGCCTACAATGAGCAGTTCTTC. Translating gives CASSQGLAYNEQFF.

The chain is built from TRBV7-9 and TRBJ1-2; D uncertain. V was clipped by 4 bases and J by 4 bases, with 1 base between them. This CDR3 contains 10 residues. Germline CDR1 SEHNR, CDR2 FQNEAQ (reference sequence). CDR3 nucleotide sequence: TGTGCCAGCAGCTCCTATGGCTACACCTTC. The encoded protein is CASSSYGYTF.

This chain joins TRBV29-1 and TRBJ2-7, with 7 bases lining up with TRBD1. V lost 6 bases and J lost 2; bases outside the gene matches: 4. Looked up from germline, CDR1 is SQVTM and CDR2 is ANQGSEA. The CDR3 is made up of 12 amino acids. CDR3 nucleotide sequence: TGCAGCGTACGGGACAGTGCCTACGAGCAGTACTTC. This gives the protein CSVRDSAYEQYF.

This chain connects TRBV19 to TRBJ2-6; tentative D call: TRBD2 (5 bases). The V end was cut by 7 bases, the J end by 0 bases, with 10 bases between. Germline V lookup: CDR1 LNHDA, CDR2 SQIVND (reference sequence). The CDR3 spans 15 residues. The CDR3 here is CASTSRASGANVLTF. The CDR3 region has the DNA TGTGCCAGTACGTCGCGGGCCTCTGGGGCCAACGTCCTGACTTTC.